This TCR beta chain was observed in a study of T cell responses to AZD1222 COVID-19 vaccine (TCRdb year 2021). Study-wide context: Because spike-specific TCR depth and breadth did not differ between the two schedules, AZD1222 recipients who got a second dose at roughly 4 weeks were pooled with those who got a second dose at roughly 12 weeks. TCR sequencing was performed for 230 to 250 trial participants, of whom some 200 were given two doses of AZD1222 and 26 were given two doses of MenACWY control vaccine. Trial participants were enrolled by age into subgroups of 18-55, 56-69 and 70-plus years, and around 150, 28 and 57 TCR-sequenced participants, respectively, were included in these subgroups. The paper's findings and limits, for the study overall: After two AZD1222 doses, spike-specific TCR breadth and depth were significantly higher than at day 0 and than in MenACWY recipients. Reportedly, close to half of the unique spike-specific TCRs recognized epitopes lying outside the regions that are mutated in the B.1.351 and B.1.1.7 variants. Because no day 14 peak-response samples were available, repertoires were characterized only after the peak T cell response. CD4 TCRs associated with the vaccine covered the entire spike protein, and the dominant responses were in regions 160-218 and 743-854. Conclusions about previously exposed vaccinees are limited, since just five or six AZD1222 recipients were seropositive for SARS-CoV-2 at baseline. In the small 56-69-year group, the increase in depth fell short of significance, most likely because of low power. Participants were mostly white British, with more females than males. The authors suggested clonal diversity may have been underestimated.

About this clone: Its antigen target is currently unknown. No base quality information exists; no much larger clone differs at one position.

Taken with the paper, the label for time point translates to: baseline before first vaccination. The vaccinee samples were drawn from two UK trials, COV001 and COV002, one of which was a single-blind randomized controlled phase 2/3 trial testing AZD1222 (ChAdOx1 nCoV-19) in healthy adults. For TCRbeta chain sequencing, PBMC samples from trial participants were taken at day 0 and at day 28 after the second dose. The CDR3 regions of human TCRbeta chains were subjected to immunosequencing. In the paper's pipeline: TCRs in the repertoires were compared against a reference library of SARS-CoV-2-specific TCRs that had been generated with the MIRA antigen-specificity platform. Breadth was defined as the fraction of unique TCRs that were SARS-CoV-2-associated. Depth was defined as the fraction of total T cells that were SARS-CoV-2-associated. Each spike-specific TCR was assigned to its reactive spike region and to a CD4 or CD8 class using the MIRA data. Log10-transformed breadth and depth values were compared by one-way ANOVA with Sidak's multiple comparisons tests. Held by TCRdb, this immuneACCESS table contains in-frame sequences only and omits some clones. Under half of the omission traces to an unresolved V gene where checked; the cause of the rest is unknown. Clone size and the V and J calls come from that table; the DNA yielded D and trimming. A total of 45,000 or so clones appear in this sample, around 80% of them only once. The ten largest clones represent over 40% of the sample.

The CDR3 runs 16 amino acids, cysteine and phenylalanine included. Left in the record is the CDR3 DNA by itself, 48 bases read in frame from the first base. V is pared back by 0 bases and J by 0 bases, with 8 bases lying between the germline termini. The germline V gene provides CDR1 KGHSH and CDR2 LQKENI. The specimen was peripheral blood, collected on day 0 of AZD1222 vaccination. This TCR came from an adult in good health. The chain uses TRBV18 and TRBJ2-2; the D region possibly corresponds to TRBD2 (6 bases align). Read as DNA, the sequence is TGTGCCAGCTCACCACCGGAGGGTGCGAACACCGGGGAGCTGTTTTTT. This translates into CASSPPEGANTGELFF.